This T cell receptor beta chain comes out of a study of technical replicates of blood from several donors. There are 14 residues in the CDR3. Losses at the gene ends were 3 bases for V and 5 bases for J; bases not matched to a gene: 8. Germline CDR1 reads SQVTM; CDR2 reads ANQGSEA. Some clones are missing from TCRdb's copy, which holds only in-frame ones; the method was immunoSEQ multiplex PCR. The sample has 95,000 to 100,000 clones; roughly 95% are singletons. The receptor was derived from a human donor in good health. Input material: T cells isolated from PBMCs. V and J are TRBV29-1 and TRBJ2-5, with 8 bases identical to TRBD1. This chain's CDR3 is CSVELGRGLETQYF. DNA of the CDR3: TGCAGCGTTGAGTTGGGCAGGGGGCTCGAGACCCAGTACTTC.